This TCR beta chain is from a study of Graves' ophthalmopathy and Graves' hyperthyroidism. Recruitment covered hyperthyroidism patients aged 18 to 65 whose new diagnosis was of under 2 months' duration. Diagnoses were established from clinical symptoms, serum thyroxine, TRAb, thyroid ultrasound and orbital computed tomography. The TCR beta CDR3 regions underwent amplification from RNA transcripts. An opening RT-PCR round employed HTBI primers and preceded a second-round multiplex PCR. TCRdb reprocessed the multiplex PCR reads via MiXCR and lists one record per CDR3 protein. Counted here are about 550,000 distinct CDR3 sequences, about two fifths occurring once; the ten biggest clones make up 3.5% to 4.5%. Findings of the study overall: Among thyroid clonotypes expanded above 0.001 frequency, most also appeared in blood. Stable hyperthyroidism and ophthalmopathy were told apart by a 13-signature model, which achieved about 88% sensitivity and around 80% specificity.

The CDR3 length is 13 residues. Trimming shortened V by 8 bases and J by 3 bases, and 14 bases separated the two germline ends. Germline V gives CDR1 SQVTM, CDR2 ANQGSEA. Details on this clonotype: No antigen is known for it.

The source material was peripheral blood or thyroid tissue (not recorded which). The origin of this receptor is an adult man with Graves' hyperthyroidism. The V call is TRBV29-1, the J call TRBJ1-3, with D possibly TRBD1 on 5 matching bases. The CDR3, as DNA: TGCAGCTTAGCCTCAGGGCTTGGAAACACCATATATTTT. This sequence encodes CSLASGLGNTIYF.